At least ten counts were recorded for the clone carrying this T cell receptor beta chain. Its antigen is currently unknown. These data originate in a study of response to subunit inactivated influenza vaccine. Study results and limitations: After each seasonal influenza vaccination, few new T cells are recruited, the authors suggested.

Germline V gene lookup returns CDR1 DFQATT and CDR2 SNEGSKA (reference sequence). The CDR3 is 16 amino acids. Trimming took 0 bases from V and 9 from J; bases not matched to a gene: 17. Each CDR3 protein is one row after TCRdb ran MiXCR on the RT-PCR reads. The table lists about 190,000 distinct CDR3 sequences, 14% of them singletons. V is TRBV20-1 and J is TRBJ2-7; 7 bases line up with TRBD1. The clonotype comes from a man aged 45-65 years who received an inactivated influenza vaccine. Sequences were derived from CD8+ T cells sorted from PBMCs, sampled around 5 days after vaccination. The CDR3 bases are TGCAGTGCTAGAGATCCAGTAGGGGGCCCTTCGTTGGTGCAGTACTTC. This encodes CSARDPVGGPSLVQYF.